The rows below give T cell receptor beta chains drawn from one sample of a study of shared clonotypes between healthy human individuals. Clones were sequenced by immunoSEQ multiplex PCR, and TCRdb holds only the in-frame ones, with some missing. The table records millions of clones, about 95% of them present only once. Sequenced input: naive CD4+ T cells sorted from blood. These receptors all come from a man aged 18 to 29 in good health. The CDR3 runs from the conserved cysteine through the conserved F or W. Fields, in order: clone size, V gene, D gene, J gene, CDR3 protein, CDR3 DNA. The D gene is left open where the match is weak. Clone sizes are given selectively: once, few, many, or a class where the clone is expanded.

>NA|TRBV2|NA|TRBJ2-1
CASSSDYNEQFF
TGTGCCAGCAGCTCTGACTACAATGAGCAGTTCTTC
>NA|TRBV30|TRBD1|TRBJ1-5
CAWSPPLGTGEPQHF
TGTGCCTGGAGTCCCCCTCTTGGGACAGGCGAGCCCCAGCATTTT
>NA|TRBV19|NA|TRBJ1-2
CASSKGGIDGYTF
TGTGCCAGTAGCAAAGGAGGGATTGATGGCTACACCTTC
>NA|TRBV6-5|NA|TRBJ2-2
CASSSGVTGELFF
TGTGCCAGCAGTTCTGGGGTCACCGGGGAGCTGTTTTTT
>NA|TRBV5-1|TRBD1|TRBJ2-6
CASSLAKTGLVRPGANVLTF
TGCGCCAGCAGCTTGGCCAAGACAGGGTTAGTGAGACCTGGGGCCAACGTCCTGACTTTC
>NA|TRBV9|NA|TRBJ2-1
CASSATGDTYNEQFF
TGTGCCAGCAGCGCTACGGGCGATACTTACAATGAGCAGTTCTTC
>NA|TRBV28|NA|TRBJ1-2
CASSFWASGNYGYTF
TGTGCCAGCAGTTTCTGGGCCTCCGGGAACTATGGCTACACCTTC
>NA|TRBV6-5|TRBD1|TRBJ2-7
CASSYGRGEQYF
TGTGCCAGCAGTTACGGCAGGGGGGAGCAGTACTTC
>NA|TRBV25-1|TRBD1|TRBJ1-3
CASSYVDRNSGNTIYF
TGTGCCAGCAGTTATGTGGACAGGAACTCTGGAAACACCATATATTTT
>NA|TRBV18|TRBD2|TRBJ2-7
CASSPPSGMVYEQYF
TGTGCCAGCTCACCCCCCAGCGGGATGGTCTACGAGCAGTACTTC
>NA|TRBV7-2|NA|TRBJ2-7
CASSPTYRADYEQYF
TGTGCCAGCAGCCCAACCTACCGGGCCGACTACGAGCAGTACTTC
>few|TRBV30|NA|TRBJ1-1
CAWSGQANTEAFF
TGTGCCTGGAGTGGGCAGGCGAACACTGAAGCTTTCTTT
>once|TRBV7-9|NA|TRBJ2-7
CASSLVAGAYEQYF
TGTGCCAGCAGCTTAGTCGCAGGGGCCTACGAGCAGTACTTC